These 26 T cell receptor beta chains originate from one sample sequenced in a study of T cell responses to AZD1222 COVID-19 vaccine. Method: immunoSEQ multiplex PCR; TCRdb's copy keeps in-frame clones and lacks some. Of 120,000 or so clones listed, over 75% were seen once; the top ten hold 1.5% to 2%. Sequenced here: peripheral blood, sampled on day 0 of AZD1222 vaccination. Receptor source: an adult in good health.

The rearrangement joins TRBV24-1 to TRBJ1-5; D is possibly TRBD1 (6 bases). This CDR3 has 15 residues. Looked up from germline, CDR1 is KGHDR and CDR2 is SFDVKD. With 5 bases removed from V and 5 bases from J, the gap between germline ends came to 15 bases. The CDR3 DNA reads TGTGCCACCAGTGGGGGGGGGCAGAGGGATCAGCCCCAGCATTTT. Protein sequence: CATSGGGQRDQPQHF.

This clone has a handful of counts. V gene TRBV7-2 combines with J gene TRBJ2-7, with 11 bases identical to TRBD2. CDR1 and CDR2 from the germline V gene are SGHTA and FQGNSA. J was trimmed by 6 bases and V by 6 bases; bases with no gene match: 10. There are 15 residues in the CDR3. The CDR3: CASSFLAGGALEQYF. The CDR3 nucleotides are TGTGCCAGCAGTTTCCTAGCGGGAGGTGCCCTCGAGCAGTACTTC.

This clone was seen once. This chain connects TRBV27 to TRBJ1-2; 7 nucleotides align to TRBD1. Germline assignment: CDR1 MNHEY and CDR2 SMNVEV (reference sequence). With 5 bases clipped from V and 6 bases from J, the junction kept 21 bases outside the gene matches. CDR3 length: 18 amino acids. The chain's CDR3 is CASSESRGGPSREHGYTF. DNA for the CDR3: TGTGCCAGCAGTGAATCCAGGGGGGGACCATCCAGAGAGCATGGCTACACCTTC.

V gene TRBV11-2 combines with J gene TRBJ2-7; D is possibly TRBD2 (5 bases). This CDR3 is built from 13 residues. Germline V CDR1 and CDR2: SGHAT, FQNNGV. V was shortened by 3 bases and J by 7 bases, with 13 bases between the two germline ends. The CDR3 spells CASSFGGKFEQYF. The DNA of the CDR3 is TGTGCCAGCAGCTTCGGAGGAAAATTTGAGCAGTACTTC.

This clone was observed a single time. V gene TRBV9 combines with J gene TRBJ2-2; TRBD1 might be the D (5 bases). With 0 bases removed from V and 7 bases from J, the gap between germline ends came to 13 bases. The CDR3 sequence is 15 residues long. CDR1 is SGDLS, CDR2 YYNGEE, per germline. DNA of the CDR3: TGTGCCAGCAGCGTAGATCATGGGGCTGGCGGGGAGCTGTTTTTT. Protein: CASSVDHGAGGELFF.

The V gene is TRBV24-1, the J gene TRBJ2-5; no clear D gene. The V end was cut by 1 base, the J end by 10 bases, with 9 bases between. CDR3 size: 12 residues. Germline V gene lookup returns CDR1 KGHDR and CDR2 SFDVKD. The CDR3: CATSDLGQVQYF. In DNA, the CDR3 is TGTGCCACCAGTGATTTAGGGCAAGTCCAGTACTTC.

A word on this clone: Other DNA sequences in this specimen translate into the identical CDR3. This chain's CDR3 is CAWSAGSTDTQYF. The CDR3 DNA follows: TGTGCCTGGAGTGCTGGCTCCACGGATACGCAGTATTTT. This chain uses TRBV30 with TRBJ2-3, with no clear D. CDR1 is GTSNPN and CDR2 is SVGIG in the germline V gene (reference sequence). This CDR3 has 13 amino acids. V shed 1 base and J shed 6 bases, with 11 bases lying between them.

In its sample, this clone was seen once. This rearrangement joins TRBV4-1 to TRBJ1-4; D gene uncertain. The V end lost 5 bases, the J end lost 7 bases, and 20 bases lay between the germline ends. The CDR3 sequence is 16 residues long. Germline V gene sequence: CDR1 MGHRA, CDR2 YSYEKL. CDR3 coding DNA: TGCGCCAGCAGCTCTCCCGTCGTGGATAAACGTGAAAAACTGTTTTTT. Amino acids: CASSSPVVDKREKLFF.

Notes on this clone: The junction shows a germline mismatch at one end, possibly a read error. The CDR3, as DNA: TGTGCTAGCAGCCAAGGATCCGGGGGCCACAATGAGCAGTTCTTC. Amino acid sequence: CASSQGSGGHNEQFF. The V gene is TRBV7-7, the J gene TRBJ2-1, with D perhaps matching TRBD1 or TRBD2 (6 bases each). The germline V gene has CDR1 SSHAT and CDR2 FNYEAQ (reference sequence). This CDR3 has 15 amino acids.

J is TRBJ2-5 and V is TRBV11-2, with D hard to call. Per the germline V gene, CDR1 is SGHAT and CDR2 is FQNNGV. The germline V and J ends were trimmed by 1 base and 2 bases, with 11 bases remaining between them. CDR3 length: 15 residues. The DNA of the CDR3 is TGTGCCAGCAGCTTAGTCCAACTACAACAAGAGACCCAGTACTTC. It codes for CASSLVQLQQETQYF.

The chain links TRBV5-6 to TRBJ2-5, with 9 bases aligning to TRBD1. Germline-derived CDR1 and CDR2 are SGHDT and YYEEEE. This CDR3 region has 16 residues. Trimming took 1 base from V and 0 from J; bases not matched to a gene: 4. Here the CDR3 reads CASSLWDRAYQETQYF. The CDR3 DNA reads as TGTGCCAGCAGCTTGTGGGACAGGGCGTACCAAGAGACCCAGTACTTC.

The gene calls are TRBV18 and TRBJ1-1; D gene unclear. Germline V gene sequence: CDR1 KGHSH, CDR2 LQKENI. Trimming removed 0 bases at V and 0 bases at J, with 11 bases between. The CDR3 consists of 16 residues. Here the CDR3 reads CASSPPGLLMNTEAFF. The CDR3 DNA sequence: TGTGCCAGCTCACCACCAGGATTGCTTATGAACACTGAAGCTTTCTTT.

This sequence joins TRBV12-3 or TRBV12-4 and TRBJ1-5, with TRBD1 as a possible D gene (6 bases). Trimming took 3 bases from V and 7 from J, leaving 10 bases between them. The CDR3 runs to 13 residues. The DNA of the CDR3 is TGTGCCAGCAGTTTCACAGGGATCCAGCCCCAGCATTTT. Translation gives CASSFTGIQPQHF.

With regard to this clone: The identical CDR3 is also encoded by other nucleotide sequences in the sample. CDR3 amino acids: CAWSRQGYGYTF. DNA for the CDR3: TGTGCCTGGAGTCGTCAGGGGTACGGCTACACCTTC. The genes are TRBV30 and TRBJ1-2; possible D gene TRBD1, 6 bases. Germline V gives CDR1 GTSNPN, CDR2 SVGIG (reference sequence). V lost 2 bases and J lost 8, with 12 bases in between. The CDR3 is 12 residues long.

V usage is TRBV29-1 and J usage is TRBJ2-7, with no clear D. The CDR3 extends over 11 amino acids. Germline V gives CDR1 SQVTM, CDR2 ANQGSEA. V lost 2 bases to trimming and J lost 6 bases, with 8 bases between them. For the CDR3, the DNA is TGCAGCGTTGAATGGGGTTTCGAGCAGTACTTC. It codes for CSVEWGFEQYF.

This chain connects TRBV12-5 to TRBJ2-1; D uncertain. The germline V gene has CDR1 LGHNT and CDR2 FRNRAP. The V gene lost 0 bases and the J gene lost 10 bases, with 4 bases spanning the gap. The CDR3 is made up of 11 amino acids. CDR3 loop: CASGLVLEQFF. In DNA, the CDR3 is TGTGCTAGTGGTTTGGTACTAGAGCAGTTCTTC.

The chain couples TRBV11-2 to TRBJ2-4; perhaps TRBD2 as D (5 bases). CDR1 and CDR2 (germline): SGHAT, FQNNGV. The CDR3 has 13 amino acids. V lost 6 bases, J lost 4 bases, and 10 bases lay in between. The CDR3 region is CASSTGEKNIQYF. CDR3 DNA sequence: TGTGCCAGCAGTACCGGGGAAAAAAACATTCAGTACTTC.

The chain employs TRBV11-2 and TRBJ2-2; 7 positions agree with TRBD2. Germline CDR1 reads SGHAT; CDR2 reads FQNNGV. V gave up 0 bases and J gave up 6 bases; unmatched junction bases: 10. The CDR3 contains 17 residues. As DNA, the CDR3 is TGTGCCAGCAGCTTAGATGGTAGGACTAGTCGGTCCGGGGAGCTGTTTTTT. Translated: CASSLDGRTSRSGELFF.

DNA of the CDR3: TGTGCCAGCAGCTTAGAGGCAAGGGTTTCTGTAAATGAGCAGTTCTTC. Encoded protein: CASSLEARVSVNEQFF. This chain connects TRBV7-8 to TRBJ2-1; D gene uncertain. Looked up from germline, CDR1 is SGHVS and CDR2 is FQNEAQ. Trimming removed 1 base from V and 7 bases from J, with 17 bases in between. The CDR3 length is 16 residues.

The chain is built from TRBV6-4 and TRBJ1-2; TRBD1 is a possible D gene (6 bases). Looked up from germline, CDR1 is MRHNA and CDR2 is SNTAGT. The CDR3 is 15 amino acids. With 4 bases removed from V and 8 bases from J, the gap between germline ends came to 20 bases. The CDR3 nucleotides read TGTGCCAGCAGTGCTGGGGGGCCCGGGGTAAGCGGCTACACCTTC. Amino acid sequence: CASSAGGPGVSGYTF.

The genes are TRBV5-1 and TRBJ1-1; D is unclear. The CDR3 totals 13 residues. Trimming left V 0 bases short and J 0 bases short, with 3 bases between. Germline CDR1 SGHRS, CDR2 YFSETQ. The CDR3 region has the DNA TGCGCCAGCAGCTTGGCATTGAACACTGAAGCTTTCTTT. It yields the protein CASSLALNTEAFF.

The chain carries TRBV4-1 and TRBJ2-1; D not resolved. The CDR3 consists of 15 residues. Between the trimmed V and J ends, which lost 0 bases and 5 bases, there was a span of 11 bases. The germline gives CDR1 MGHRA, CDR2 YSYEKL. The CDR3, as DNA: TGCGCCAGCAGCCAAGAAGGGTGGCAGGACAATGAGCAGTTCTTC. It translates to CASSQEGWQDNEQFF.

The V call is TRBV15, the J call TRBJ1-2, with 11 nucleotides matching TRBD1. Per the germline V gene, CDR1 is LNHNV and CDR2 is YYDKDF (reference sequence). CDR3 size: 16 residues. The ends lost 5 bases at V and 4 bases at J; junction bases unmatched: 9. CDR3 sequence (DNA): TGTGCCACCAGCGGACAGGGGGCGGTCCTAAGCTATGGCTACACCTTC. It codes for CATSGQGAVLSYGYTF.

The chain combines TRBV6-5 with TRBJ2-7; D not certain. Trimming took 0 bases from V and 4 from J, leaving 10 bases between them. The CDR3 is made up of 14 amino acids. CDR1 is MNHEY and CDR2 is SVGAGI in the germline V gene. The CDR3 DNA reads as TGTGCCAGCAGTTACTCGAAGGATAGGTACGAGCAGTACTTC. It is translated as CASSYSKDRYEQYF.

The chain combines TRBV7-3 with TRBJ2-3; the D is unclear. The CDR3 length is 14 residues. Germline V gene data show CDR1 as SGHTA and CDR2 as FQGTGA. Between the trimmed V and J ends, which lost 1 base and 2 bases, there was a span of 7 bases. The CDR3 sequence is CASSLIPSTDTQYF. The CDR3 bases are TGTGCCAGCAGCTTAATCCCGTCCACAGATACGCAGTATTTT.

CDR3 region: CASSFWESYEQYF. The CDR3 DNA reads TGTGCCAGCAGTTTTTGGGAGTCCTACGAGCAGTACTTC. This chain joins TRBV12-3 or TRBV12-4 and TRBJ2-7; the D gene is possibly TRBD2 (5 bases). The CDR3 is 13 residues long. V lost 3 bases and J 1 base, leaving 7 bases between the germline ends.